Shown below are 8 T cell receptor beta chains from a single sample sequenced in a study of T cell responses to AZD1222 COVID-19 vaccine. Clones were sequenced by immunoSEQ multiplex PCR, and TCRdb holds only the in-frame ones, with some missing. Of some 180,000 clones listed, roughly 92% are singletons. The sample consisted of peripheral blood, taken on day 0 of AZD1222 vaccination. These receptors all come from an adult in good health.

The chain is built from TRBV28 and TRBJ2-7, with 7 bases that match TRBD1. V lost 5 bases and J lost 2; bases outside the gene matches: 3. CDR3 size: 13 residues. CDR1 and CDR2 from the germline V gene are MDHEN and SYDVKM. CDR3 amino acids: CASSKGATYEQYF. DNA of the CDR3: TGTGCCAGCAGTAAGGGGGCCACCTACGAGCAGTACTTC.

The genes are TRBV6-5 and TRBJ1-3; D might be TRBD1 (5 bases). CDR3 length: 15 amino acids. Germline values: CDR1 MNHEY, CDR2 SVGAGI. The V gene lost 5 bases and the J gene lost 0 bases, with 11 bases spanning the gap. DNA for the CDR3: TGTGCCAGCAGTCAGACAGTGGACTCTGGAAACACCATATATTTT. It codes for CASSQTVDSGNTIYF.

The CDR3 region has the DNA TGTGCCAGCAGCTTGGCCAGGACACACGGAAACACCATATATTTT. It translates to CASSLARTHGNTIYF. The chain joins TRBV5-8 to TRBJ1-3, with a possible D match to TRBD1 (5 bases). The CDR3 is 15 residues long. V was shortened by 0 bases and J by 4 bases, with 11 bases between the two germline ends. Germline V gene lookup returns CDR1 SGHTS and CDR2 YDEGEE.

This rearrangement joins TRBV2 to TRBJ1-1; D is unclear. The germline CDR1 and CDR2 sequences are SNHLY and FYNNEI. The V end was cut by 4 bases, the J end by 6 bases, with 15 bases between. The CDR3 covers 14 residues. In DNA form, the CDR3 reads TGTGCCAGCAGTGTGACCAGATGGGTCGCTGAAGCTTTCTTT. It encodes CASSVTRWVAEAFF.

The J gene is TRBJ2-1, the V gene TRBV11-2; TRBD2 aligns across 7 bases. CDR1 and CDR2 from the germline V gene are SGHAT and FQNNGV. This CDR3 spans 17 amino acids. V was pared by 0 bases and J by 3 bases, with 8 bases of the junction left unmatched. The CDR3 DNA is TGTGCCAGCAGCTTAGATCCGGCGGGAGCTCTCTACAATGAGCAGTTCTTC. It codes for CASSLDPAGALYNEQFF.

This clone was observed once. The chain recombines TRBV12-3 or TRBV12-4 with TRBJ1-2; D call uncertain. This CDR3 is 10 amino acids long. V lost 2 bases and J lost 10, with 5 bases in between. CDR3 amino acids: CASSLWDYTF. CDR3 nucleotide sequence: TGTGCCAGCAGTTTATGGGACTACACCTTC.

This clone appeared a few times. This rearrangement joins TRBV7-9 to TRBJ2-2; D gene ambiguous. Trimming took 10 bases from V and 7 from J, leaving 16 bases between them. Germline CDR1 reads SEHNR; CDR2 reads FQNEAQ (reference sequence). The length of the CDR3 is 13 residues. Written as DNA, the CDR3 is TGTGCCACCTCTGGGGTCCCGAGCGGGGAGCTGTTTTTT. It codes for CATSGVPSGELFF.

V is TRBV11-2 and J is TRBJ2-7; D perhaps matches TRBD2 (7 bases). The CDR3 length is 15 residues. Looked up from germline, CDR1 is SGHAT and CDR2 is FQNNGV. V gave up 5 bases and J gave up 2 bases, with 16 bases separating them. CDR3 DNA: TGTGCCAGCAGCCCCGGGCGGGGGCGAGCCTACGAGCAGTACTTC. As protein: CASSPGRGRAYEQYF. Full variable domain (outside the CDR3, taken from reference TRBV11-2 and TRBJ2-7): EAGVAQSPRYKIIEKRQSVAFWCNPISGHATLYWYQQILGQGPKLLIQFQNNGVVDDSQLPKDRFSAERLKGVDSTLKIQPAKLEDSAVYLCASSPGRGRAYEQYFGPGTRLTVT.